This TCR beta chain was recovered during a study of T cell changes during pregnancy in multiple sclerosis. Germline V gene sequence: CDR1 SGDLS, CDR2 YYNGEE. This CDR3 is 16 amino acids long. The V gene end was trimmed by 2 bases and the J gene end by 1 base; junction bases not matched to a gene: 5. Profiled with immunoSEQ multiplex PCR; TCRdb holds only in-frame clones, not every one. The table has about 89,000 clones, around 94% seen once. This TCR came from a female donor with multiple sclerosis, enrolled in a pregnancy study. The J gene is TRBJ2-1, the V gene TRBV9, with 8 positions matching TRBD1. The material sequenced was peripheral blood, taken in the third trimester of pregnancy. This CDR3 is CASSVRTGRSYNEQFF. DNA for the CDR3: TGTGCCAGCAGCGTCCGGACAGGGAGGTCCTACAATGAGCAGTTCTTC.